This T cell receptor beta chain was sequenced during a study of blood T cell repertoires in COVID-19. In its sample, this clone was seen once. Clones were read by immunoSEQ multiplex PCR, and TCRdb kept only the in-frame ones, dropping some. This table has 130,000 to 150,000 clones, approximately 88% appearing once. The V segment lost 1 base and the J segment 4 bases; nucleotides outside the gene matches: 1. This CDR3 spans 14 amino acids. Germline CDR1 is MNHNS and CDR2 is SASEGT. The receptor comes from a woman in her forties or fifties with acute or convalescent COVID-19. The chain recombines TRBV6-1 with TRBJ1-2; 9 positions agree with TRBD1. The source material was peripheral blood. In DNA, the CDR3 is TGTGCCAGCAGTGAAGGGACAGGGGCCTATGGCTACACCTTC. Encoded protein: CASSEGTGAYGYTF.